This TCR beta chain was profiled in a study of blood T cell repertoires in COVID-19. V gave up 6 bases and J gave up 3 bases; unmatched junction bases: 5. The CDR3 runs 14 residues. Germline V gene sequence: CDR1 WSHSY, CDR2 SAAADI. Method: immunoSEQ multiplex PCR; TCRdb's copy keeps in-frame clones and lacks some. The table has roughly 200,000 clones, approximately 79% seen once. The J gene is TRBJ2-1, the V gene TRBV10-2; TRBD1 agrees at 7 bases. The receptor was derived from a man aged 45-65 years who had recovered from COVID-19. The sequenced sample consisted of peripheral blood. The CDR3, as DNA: TGCGCCAGCAGACGCGGACAGGACTACAATGAGCAGTTCTTC. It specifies CASRRGQDYNEQFF.